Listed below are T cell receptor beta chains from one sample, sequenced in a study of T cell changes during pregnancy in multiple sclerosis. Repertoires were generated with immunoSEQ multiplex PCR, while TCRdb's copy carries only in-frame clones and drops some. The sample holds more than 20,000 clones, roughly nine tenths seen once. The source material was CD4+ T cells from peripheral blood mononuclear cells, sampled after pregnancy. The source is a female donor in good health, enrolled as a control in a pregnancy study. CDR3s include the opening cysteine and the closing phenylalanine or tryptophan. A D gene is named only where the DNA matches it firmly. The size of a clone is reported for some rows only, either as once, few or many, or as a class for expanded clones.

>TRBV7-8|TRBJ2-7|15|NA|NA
CASSLSSWAPYEQYF
TGTGCCAGCAGCTTAAGTAGTTGGGCCCCCTACGAGCAGTACTTC
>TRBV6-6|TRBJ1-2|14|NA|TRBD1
CASSRDSADYGYTF
TGTGCCAGCAGCCGGGACAGTGCGGACTATGGCTACACCTTC
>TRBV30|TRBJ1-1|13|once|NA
CAWSWVGGAEAFF
TGTGCCTGGAGTTGGGTGGGGGGAGCTGAAGCTTTCTTT
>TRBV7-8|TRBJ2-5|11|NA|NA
CASSSEETQYF
TGTGCCAGCAGCTCGGAAGAGACCCAGTACTTC
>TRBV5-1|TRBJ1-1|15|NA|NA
CASSRDGSSGTEAFF
TGCGCCAGCAGCAGGGACGGGAGTTCAGGCACTGAAGCTTTCTTT
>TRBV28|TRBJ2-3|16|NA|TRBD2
CASSSGTSGRTDTQYF
TGTGCCAGCAGTTCGGGGACTAGCGGCCGCACAGATACGCAGTATTTT
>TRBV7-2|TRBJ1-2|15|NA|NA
CASSPYIGGGYSYTF
TGTGCCAGCAGCCCTTACATTGGGGGAGGATACAGCTACACCTTC
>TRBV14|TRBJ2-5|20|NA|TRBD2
CASSQEALLAGVPYQETQYF
TGTGCCAGCAGCCAAGAGGCACTTCTAGCGGGGGTACCGTACCAAGAGACCCAGTACTTC
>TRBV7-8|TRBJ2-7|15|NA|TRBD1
CASSAHGQGSYEQYF
TGTGCCAGCAGCGCCCATGGACAGGGGTCCTACGAGCAGTACTTC
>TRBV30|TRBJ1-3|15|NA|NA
CAGAARPLSGNTIYF
TGTGCCGGGGCCGCCAGGCCCCTCTCTGGAAACACCATATATTTT
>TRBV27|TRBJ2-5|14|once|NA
CASSLVGAPETQYF
TGTGCCAGCAGTTTAGTAGGAGCCCCAGAGACCCAGTACTTC
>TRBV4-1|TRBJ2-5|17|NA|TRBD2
CASSQDFGGGIQETQYF
TGCGCCAGCAGCCAAGATTTTGGCGGGGGGATCCAAGAGACCCAGTACTTC
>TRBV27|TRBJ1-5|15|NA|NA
CASSLFPGEGQPQHF
TGTGCCAGCAGTTTATTTCCTGGGGAGGGTCAGCCCCAGCATTTT
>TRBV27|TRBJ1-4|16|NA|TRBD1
CASRPGTALAGEKLFF
TGTGCCAGCAGACCAGGGACAGCCCTCGCGGGGGAAAAACTGTTTTTT